Shown below are 2 T cell receptor beta chains from a single sample sequenced in a study of CD8 T cells in ankylosing spondylitis. Findings and caveats of the study: For ankylosing spondylitis blood, a TCR beta motif of 7 or 8 highly homologous variants appeared characteristic.

No antigens are known for them. TCRdb independently ran MiXCR on the 5' RACE reads; one entry per CDR3 protein. The sample records 700,000 to 1,000,000 distinct CDR3 sequences, roughly 12% being singletons. Sequenced material: blood, either unsorted or a sorted T cell fraction (not recorded which). The receptor set was obtained from a male donor with ankylosing spondylitis.

This chain joins TRBV28 and TRBJ2-6; 10 nucleotides line up with TRBD1. Trimming took 4 bases from V and 4 from J; bases not matched to a gene: 7. The CDR3 totals 17 residues. From germline, CDR1 is MDHEN and CDR2 SYDVKM. Written as DNA, the CDR3 is TGTGCCAGCAGTTGGTGGGGACAGGGGCTCGGGGCCAACGTCCTGACTTTC. It yields the protein CASSWWGQGLGANVLTF.

This chain uses TRBV3-1 with TRBJ2-1, with D tentatively TRBD2 (5 bases). The CDR3 length is 16 residues. Germline V gives CDR1 LGHDT, CDR2 YNNKEL (reference sequence). Trimming pared 2 bases from V and 0 bases from J, leaving 11 bases between. The CDR3 is CASSQWVGSSYNEQFF. As DNA, the CDR3 is TGTGCCAGCAGCCAATGGGTGGGGAGCTCCTACAATGAGCAGTTCTTC.